A single sample gave rise to the 30 T cell receptor beta chains below, sequenced in a study of blood T cell repertoires in COVID-19. Sequencing was performed with immunoSEQ multiplex PCR; in TCRdb, only in-frame clones are kept and a portion is missing. The table lists 150,000 to 200,000 clones, under 85% of them singletons. The sequencing input was peripheral blood. The origin of the receptors is a man aged 60 to 69 with active or convalescent COVID-19.

This chain joins TRBV19 and TRBJ2-5; D remains ambiguous. Germline CDR1 LNHDA, CDR2 SQIVND (reference sequence). Trimming took off 2 bases at V and 5 bases at J, with 9 bases between the two ends. The CDR3 loop spans 13 amino acids. The CDR3 protein is CASSIYRSETQYF. The CDR3 DNA follows: TGTGCCAGTAGTATATACAGAAGCGAGACCCAGTACTTC.

The chain is built from TRBV7-2 and TRBJ1-2, with unresolved D. The CDR3 is made up of 12 amino acids. Germline V gene lookup returns CDR1 SGHTA and CDR2 FQGNSA. Trimming took 3 bases from V and 4 from J, leaving 6 bases between them. The CDR3 loop reads CASSFPGYGYTF. The CDR3 DNA reads as TGTGCCAGCAGCTTTCCCGGCTATGGCTACACCTTC. The complete variable domain, with remaining parts taken from reference TRBV7-2 and TRBJ1-2, reads GAGVSQSPSNKVTEKGKDVELRCDPISGHTALYWYRQSLGQGLEFLIYFQGNSAPDKSGLPSDRFSAERTGGSVSTLTIQRTQQEDSAVYLCASSFPGYGYTFGSGTRLTVV.

The sample holds a few counts of this clone. The chain recombines TRBV7-2 with TRBJ1-2; 8 bases line up with TRBD1. Germline V gene lookup returns CDR1 SGHTA and CDR2 FQGNSA. With 1 base clipped from V and 8 bases from J, the junction kept 3 bases outside the gene matches. The CDR3 is made up of 13 amino acids. Here the CDR3 DNA reads TGTGCCAGCAGCTTAGGCAGGGGGCAAGGCTACACCTTC. This translates into CASSLGRGQGYTF.

This clone was seen more than once but under ten times. V is TRBV3-1 (or the pseudogene TRBV3-2) and J is TRBJ1-3, with D uncertain. V lost 4 bases and J lost 4, with 14 bases in between. The CDR3 covers 15 residues. CDR1 is LGHDT, CDR2 YNNKEL, per germline (reference sequence). The CDR3 coding sequence is TGTGCCAGCAGCCCCTGGGGTGGACTGGGAAACACCATATATTTT. Its protein product is CASSPWGGLGNTIYF.

The V gene is TRBV6-4, the J gene TRBJ1-2, with 7 bases lining up with TRBD1. J gave up 8 bases and V 6 bases, and 15 bases lay outside the gene matches. Germline CDR1 reads MRHNA; CDR2 reads SNTAGT. This CDR3 is built from 15 residues. The DNA for the CDR3 is TGTGCCAGCAGCGCGAGACCGGGACAGTCGAGCGGCTACACCTTC. Its translation: CASSARPGQSSGYTF.

This clone was seen at least ten times. In DNA, the CDR3 is TGTGCCAGTAGTATGATGCTAGCGGCCTACGAGCAGTACTTC. Residues: CASSMMLAAYEQYF. V and J are TRBV19 and TRBJ2-7, with TRBD2 identical over 7 bases. The CDR3 consists of 14 residues. After removal of 3 bases from V and 2 bases from J, the junction contained 4 bases not matched to a gene. Germline V CDR1 and CDR2: LNHDA, SQIVND (reference sequence).

This chain joins TRBV5-5 and TRBJ1-1, with 7 bases aligning to TRBD1. The CDR3 has 13 residues. Trimming at V came to 2 bases and at J to 3 bases, leaving 1 base not matched to a gene. CDR1 SGHKS and CDR2 YYEKEE come from the germline V gene (reference sequence). The CDR3 reads CASSLTGDTEAFF. Here the CDR3 DNA reads TGTGCCAGCAGCTTAACAGGGGACACTGAAGCTTTCTTT.

V usage is TRBV7-3 and J usage is TRBJ2-1; 7 bases are shared with TRBD1. Losses at the gene ends were 5 bases for V and 1 base for J; bases not matched to a gene: 23. The germline gives CDR1 SGHTA, CDR2 FQGTGA. This CDR3 contains 21 residues. CDR3 residues: CASSPHQRDSLWALSYNEQFF. CDR3 nucleotides: TGTGCCAGCAGCCCCCACCAGAGGGACAGTCTCTGGGCCCTTTCCTACAATGAGCAGTTCTTC.

In its sample, this clone was seen a few times. The V gene is TRBV28, the J gene TRBJ1-1; D gene uncertain. Germline loops: CDR1 MDHEN, CDR2 SYDVKM. The CDR3 extends over 15 amino acids. Trimming took 5 bases from V and 1 from J, leaving 14 bases between them. CDR3 in amino acids: CASSAQEGQNTEAFF. The CDR3 nucleotides read TGTGCCAGCAGTGCCCAAGAGGGCCAGAACACTGAAGCTTTCTTT.

The chain links TRBV11-3 to TRBJ2-1; D ambiguous. The CDR3 covers 14 residues. Germline lookup yields CDR1 SGHNT and CDR2 YENEEA. The V and J ends lost 5 bases and 7 bases respectively, with 15 bases between them. In nucleotides, the CDR3 is TGTGCCAGCAGCCCTGGGTCCCGAGGAAATGAGCAGTTCTTC. This sequence encodes CASSPGSRGNEQFF.

This clone has more than one count but fewer than ten. This rearrangement joins TRBV28 to TRBJ1-5; 9 nucleotides agree with TRBD1. The CDR3 has 20 amino acids. Looked up from germline, CDR1 is MDHEN and CDR2 is SYDVKM. The junction had 16 bases not matched to a gene; V was cut back by 3 bases and J by 1 base. CDR3 DNA sequence: TGTGCCAGCAGTTTTTTGATGGACAGGGGACCTCAACGGAGCAATCAGCCCCAGCATTTT. As protein: CASSFLMDRGPQRSNQPQHF.

The chain employs TRBV27 and TRBJ2-3; 7 bases are a match to TRBD1. V shed 7 bases and J 5 bases; nucleotides not matched to a gene: 18. This CDR3 is 17 amino acids long. CDR1 and CDR2 (germline): MNHEY, SMNVEV (reference sequence). The chain's CDR3 is CASISGTALFSGDTQYF. The CDR3 nucleotides are TGTGCCAGCATTTCAGGGACAGCCCTCTTTTCTGGAGATACGCAGTATTTT.

The chain combines TRBV28 with TRBJ1-5; TRBD1 matches at 7 bases. This CDR3 is 15 amino acids long. V gave up 4 bases and J gave up 3 bases; unmatched junction bases: 6. The germline V gene has CDR1 MDHEN and CDR2 SYDVKM. CDR3 amino acids: CASSSGQNINQPQHF. Written as DNA, the CDR3 is TGTGCCAGCAGTTCGGGACAGAATATCAATCAGCCCCAGCATTTT.

The V call is TRBV28, the J call TRBJ2-2; 7 nucleotides line up with TRBD2. The V gene's germline CDR1 is MDHEN and CDR2 SYDVKM. The CDR3 extends over 17 amino acids. J lost 4 bases, V lost 4 bases, and 12 bases had no gene match. In DNA, the CDR3 is TGTGCCAGCAGTTCCTTTGGCGGGAGCGGGTTCACCGGGGAGCTGTTTTTT. Translating gives CASSSFGGSGFTGELFF.

Worth noting for this clone: Germline and junction disagree at one end, which may indicate a read error. The J gene is TRBJ2-5, the V gene TRBV18; D gene ambiguous. Germline lookup yields CDR1 KGHSH and CDR2 LQKENI. The CDR3 sequence is 12 residues long. This chain's CDR3 is CATSEESETQYF. CDR3 nucleotide sequence: TGTGCCACCTCAGAGGAATCGGAGACCCAGTACTTC.

The rearrangement joins TRBV19 to TRBJ2-1; maybe TRBD1 (5 bases). Looked up from germline, CDR1 is LNHDA and CDR2 is SQIVND (reference sequence). Trimming pared 7 bases from V and 9 bases from J, leaving 19 bases between. The CDR3 runs 14 residues. The DNA for the CDR3 is TGTGCCAGTATGTTGTTGCAGGGCCAAAGTGAGCAGTTCTTC. Translation: CASMLLQGQSEQFF.

Ten or more counts support this clone. This sequence joins TRBV10-3 and TRBJ2-7; 9 bases map to TRBD2. This CDR3 has 12 residues. J gave up 3 bases and V 11 bases, and 5 bases lay outside the gene matches. Germline values: CDR1 ENHRY, CDR2 SYGVKD. The chain's CDR3 is CAVAGDNYEQYF. The CDR3 region has the DNA TGTGCCGTAGCGGGAGATAACTACGAGCAGTACTTC.

This chain connects TRBV29-1 to TRBJ2-3; a weak D match, TRBD2 (5 bases). The CDR3 is 14 amino acids. The germline gives CDR1 SQVTM, CDR2 ANQGSEA. The V end was cut by 7 bases, the J end by 1 base, with 15 bases between. The CDR3 DNA is TGCAGCGGCGGACTCGGGCGGGGCACAGATACGCAGTATTTT. Its protein is CSGGLGRGTDTQYF.

This clone was observed a few times. The chain recombines TRBV19 with TRBJ1-1, with a possible D match to TRBD1 (6 bases). The germline V gene has CDR1 LNHDA and CDR2 SQIVND (reference sequence). CDR3 length: 13 amino acids. V was cut by 6 bases and J by 7 bases, with 15 bases left in between. CDR3 coding DNA: TGTGCCAGTAGCCCGGGACAAACCTTTGAAGCTTTCTTT. Amino acid sequence: CASSPGQTFEAFF.

This clone turned up a few times. The rearrangement uses TRBV4-3 and TRBJ2-1; the D gene is possibly TRBD1 (6 bases). Germline CDR1 LGHNA, CDR2 YSLEER. The ends were cut back, 1 base at V and 3 bases at J, with 10 bases in the middle. The CDR3 is made up of 15 amino acids. Written as DNA, the CDR3 is TGCGCCAGCAGCCAAGGGACAGCCATCTACAATGAGCAGTTCTTC. Amino acids: CASSQGTAIYNEQFF.

V is TRBV19 and J is TRBJ1-1, with D possibly matching TRBD1 (5 bases). From germline, CDR1 is LNHDA and CDR2 SQIVND (reference sequence). CDR3 length: 13 amino acids. V shed 11 bases and J shed 3 bases, with 16 bases lying between them. CDR3 DNA: TGTGCCTCTAGGGTGGGGGGTGACACTGAAGCTTTCTTT. This translates into CASRVGGDTEAFF.

There are many counts of this clone. The gene calls are TRBV6-5 and TRBJ1-5; tentative D call: TRBD1 (5 bases). CDR1 and CDR2 from the germline V gene are MNHEY and SVGAGI. This CDR3 comprises 12 residues. Trimming stripped 6 bases from V and 9 bases from J, with 12 bases between. The CDR3 DNA follows: TGTGCCAGCAGCGCCACGGGGGGGCCCCAGCATTTT. It yields the protein CASSATGGPQHF.

The chain links TRBV4-3 to TRBJ2-5, with D perhaps matching TRBD2 (5 bases). In germline, CDR1 is LGHNA, CDR2 YSLEER. This CDR3 has 17 residues. Between the trimmed V and J ends, which lost 1 base and 1 base, there was a span of 16 bases. The DNA of the CDR3 is TGCGCCAGCAGCCAAGGCGAGTCTAGCAGCCTCCAAGAGACCCAGTACTTC. Amino acids: CASSQGESSSLQETQYF.

This clone was found many times. CDR3 bases: TGTGCCATCCGGGACAGCAACTACAATGAGCAGTTCTTC. Translation: CAIRDSNYNEQFF. This chain uses TRBV10-3 with TRBJ2-1; 7 positions agree with TRBD1. Trimming took 8 bases from V and 3 from J; bases not matched to a gene: 4. The CDR3 has 13 amino acids. Germline V lookup: CDR1 ENHRY, CDR2 SYGVKD.

This clone has just a few counts. The DNA for the CDR3 is TGTGCCACCAGCAGAGTGAGCGGGAGAGGAGAGACCCAGTACTTC. This encodes CATSRVSGRGETQYF. The chain recombines TRBV15 with TRBJ2-5; 8 bases fit TRBD2. Germline trimming cut 1 base from V and 4 bases from J; bases unmatched to any gene: 5. CDR1 LNHNV and CDR2 YYDKDF come from the germline V gene (reference sequence). This CDR3 has 15 residues.

This chain links TRBV12-3 or TRBV12-4 with TRBJ1-1, with D perhaps matching TRBD1 (5 bases). CDR3 length: 13 residues. V was shortened by 5 bases and J by 5 bases, with 12 bases between the two germline ends. CDR3 amino acids: CASSNGQGTEAFF. DNA for the CDR3: TGTGCCAGCAGTAATGGGCAGGGAACTGAAGCTTTCTTT.

The J gene is TRBJ1-4, the V gene TRBV5-7; 9 bases fit TRBD1. TRBV5-7 is known as an ORF, though its function is uncertain. V lost 3 bases to trimming and J lost 0 bases; unmatched junction nucleotides: 6. This CDR3 region has 17 residues. This chain's CDR3 is CASSYGQGKATNEKLFF. The CDR3 DNA is TGTGCCAGCAGCTATGGACAGGGGAAGGCAACTAATGAAAAACTGTTTTTT.

About this clone: Distinct nucleotide sequences in the sample also encode this CDR3. The V gene is TRBV27, the J gene TRBJ1-2; maybe TRBD1 (6 bases). The CDR3 extends over 14 amino acids. Looked up from germline, CDR1 is MNHEY and CDR2 is SMNVEV (reference sequence). With 3 bases removed from V and 4 bases from J, the gap between germline ends came to 12 bases. The DNA of the CDR3 is TGTGCCAGCAGTTTTGGGGGGGCAGGCTATGGCTACACCTTC. Translated: CASSFGGAGYGYTF.

V and J are TRBV4-1 and TRBJ1-5; possible D gene TRBD1, 6 bases. The V end lost 3 bases, the J end lost 2 bases, and 17 bases lay between the germline ends. CDR3 length: 17 residues. Germline assignment: CDR1 MGHRA and CDR2 YSYEKL. This CDR3 is CASSHSGGQLGNQPQHF. The CDR3 nucleotides are TGCGCCAGCAGCCATTCCGGGGGGCAGTTGGGCAATCAGCCCCAGCATTTT.

This chain joins TRBV2 and TRBJ1-4, with D possibly TRBD1 on 5 matching bases. Deletions cut 5 bases from V and 4 bases from J, with 14 bases between. The CDR3 loop spans 15 amino acids. The germline V gene has CDR1 SNHLY and CDR2 FYNNEI. CDR3 sequence reads: CASSRGPALNEKLFF. For the CDR3, the DNA is TGTGCCAGCAGTAGGGGCCCAGCCCTTAATGAAAAACTGTTTTTT.